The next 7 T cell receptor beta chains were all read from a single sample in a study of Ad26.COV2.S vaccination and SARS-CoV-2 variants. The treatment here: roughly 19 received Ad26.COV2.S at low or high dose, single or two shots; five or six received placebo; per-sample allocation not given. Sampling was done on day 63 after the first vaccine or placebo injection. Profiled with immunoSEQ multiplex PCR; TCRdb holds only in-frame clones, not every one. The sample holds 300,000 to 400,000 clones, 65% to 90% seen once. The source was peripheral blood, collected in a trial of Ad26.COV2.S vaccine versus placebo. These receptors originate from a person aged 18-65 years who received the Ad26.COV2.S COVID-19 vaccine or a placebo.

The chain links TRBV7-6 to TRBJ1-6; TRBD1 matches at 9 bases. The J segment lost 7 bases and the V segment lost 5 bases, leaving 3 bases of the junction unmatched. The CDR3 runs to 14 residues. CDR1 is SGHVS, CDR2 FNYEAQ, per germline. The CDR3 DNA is TGTGCCAGCAGCCAGGGACAGGGAAATTCACCCCTCCACTTT. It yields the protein CASSQGQGNSPLHF.

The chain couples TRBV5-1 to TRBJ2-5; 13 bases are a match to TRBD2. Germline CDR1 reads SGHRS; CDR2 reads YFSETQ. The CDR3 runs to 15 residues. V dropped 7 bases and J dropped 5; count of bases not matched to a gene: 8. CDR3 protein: CASSTGTSGAETQYF. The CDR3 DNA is TGCGCCAGCTCCACCGGGACTAGCGGGGCTGAGACCCAGTACTTC.

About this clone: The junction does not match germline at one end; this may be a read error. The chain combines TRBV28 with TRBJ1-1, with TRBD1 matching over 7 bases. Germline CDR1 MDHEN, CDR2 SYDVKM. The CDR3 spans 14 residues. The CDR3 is CASTIAGTDTEAFF. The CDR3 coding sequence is TGTGCAAGCACCATCGCCGGGACAGACACTGAAGCTTTCTTT.

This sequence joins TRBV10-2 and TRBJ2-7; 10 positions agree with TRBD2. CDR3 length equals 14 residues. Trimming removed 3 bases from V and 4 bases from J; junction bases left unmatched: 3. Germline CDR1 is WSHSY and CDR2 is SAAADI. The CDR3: CASSEAGGGYEQYF. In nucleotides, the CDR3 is TGCGCCAGCAGTGAAGCGGGGGGGGGTTACGAGCAGTACTTC.

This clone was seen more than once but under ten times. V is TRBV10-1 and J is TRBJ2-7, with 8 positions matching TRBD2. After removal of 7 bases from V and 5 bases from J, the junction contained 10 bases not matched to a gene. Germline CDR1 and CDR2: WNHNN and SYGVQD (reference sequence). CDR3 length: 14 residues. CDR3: CASKRGGRFDEQYF. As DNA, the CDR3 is TGCGCCAGCAAGAGAGGCGGGAGGTTCGACGAGCAGTACTTC.

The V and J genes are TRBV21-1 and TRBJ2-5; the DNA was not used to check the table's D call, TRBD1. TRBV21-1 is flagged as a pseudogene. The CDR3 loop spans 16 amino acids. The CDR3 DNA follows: TGTGCCAGCAGCAAAGCCACGGGACAGGGGGAAGAGACCCAGTACTTC. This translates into CASSKATGQGEETQYF.

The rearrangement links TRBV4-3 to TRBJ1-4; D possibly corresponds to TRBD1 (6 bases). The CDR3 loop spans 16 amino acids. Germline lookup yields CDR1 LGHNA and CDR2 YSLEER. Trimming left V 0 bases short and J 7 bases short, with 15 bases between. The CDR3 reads CASSQEAYREVEKLFF. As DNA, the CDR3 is TGCGCCAGCAGCCAAGAAGCATACAGGGAGGTTGAAAAACTGTTTTTT.